Each of the 28 T cell receptor beta chains below was sequenced from the same sample in a study of CD8+ T cells in alopecia areata. In the case of a handful of patients, the CD4+ cells were sorted into CD25+CD127- cells. Investigators isolated RNA and reverse transcribed it into cDNA to act as the sequencing template. Profiling relied on immunoSEQ multiplex PCR, and the TCRdb table lists in-frame clones only, not all of them. The table lists around 20,000 clones, 60% to 70% of them singletons, with less than 5.5% in the top ten. The sample taken for sequencing was CD4+ Tregs sorted from blood. The receptors stem from a human donor with alopecia areata.

This clone was observed once. V gene TRBV11-2 combines with J gene TRBJ1-5; 8 bases line up with TRBD1. Per germline, CDR1 SGHAT and CDR2 FQNNGV. CDR3 size: 17 residues. J gave up 0 bases and V 8 bases, and 12 bases lay outside the gene matches. The CDR3 sequence is CASASGTGKISNQPQHF. The CDR3 DNA is TGTGCCAGCGCATCCGGGACAGGAAAAATTAGCAATCAGCCCCAGCATTTT.

Note on this clone: One end of the junction varies from germline; a read error may be responsible. The genes are TRBV2 and TRBJ2-7; 9 bases map to TRBD1. This CDR3 region has 13 residues. Germline loops: CDR1 SNHLY, CDR2 FYNNEI. This chain's CDR3 is CASRGQGPSSSDF. Here the CDR3 DNA reads TGTGCCAGCAGGGGACAGGGCCCCTCCTCGTCCGACTTC.

This chain connects TRBV28 to TRBJ2-5, with D perhaps TRBD1 or TRBD2 (5 bases each). The tail of the sequence fits TRBJ2-7 better, so the J call may be wrong. Germline V gene data show CDR1 as MDHEN and CDR2 as SYDVKM. This CDR3 spans 14 amino acids. The chain's CDR3 is CASSFSGPTYEQYF. DNA for the CDR3: TGTGCCAGCAGTTTCTCGGGGCCAACCTACGAGCAGTACTTC.

There are a few counts of this clone. At one of its ends the junction is not consistent with the germline gene, which may arise from a read error. The chain's CDR3 is CASRKAGGKAQNF. CDR3 DNA sequence: TGTGCCAGCAGGAAGGCCGGAGGGAAGGCTCAGAACTTC. The V and J genes are TRBV6-5 and TRBJ2-5; D is possibly TRBD2 (6 bases). The CDR3 is 13 residues long. Germline CDR1 MNHEY, CDR2 SVGAGI.

This sequence joins TRBV29-1 and TRBJ1-1; D is unclear. The CDR3 covers 13 residues. With 4 bases removed from V and 6 bases from J, the gap between germline ends came to 15 bases. CDR1 SQVTM and CDR2 ANQGSEA come from the germline V gene. DNA for the CDR3: TGCAGCGTTGGGGTCCAGGTTCGGTCTGAAGCTTTCTTT. Translated, it gives CSVGVQVRSEAFF.

This clone was detected only a few times. CDR3 in amino acids: CASQFNNEQFF. DNA for the CDR3: TGTGCCAGTCAGTTCAACAATGAGCAGTTCTTC. This chain joins TRBV21-1 and TRBJ2-1; whether TRBD1, the table's D call, matches the DNA was not checked. TRBV21-1 is recorded as a pseudogene. CDR3 length: 11 residues.

The genes are TRBV2 and TRBJ1-4; TRBD1 matches at 8 bases. The junction had 11 bases not matched to a gene; V was cut back by 6 bases and J by 8 bases. Germline assignment: CDR1 SNHLY and CDR2 FYNNEI. This CDR3 has 15 residues. For the CDR3, the DNA is TGTGCCAGCAGCGAGCAGGGGGCTATAACGGAAAAACTGTTTTTT. Its protein is CASSEQGAITEKLFF.

The chain combines TRBV6-1 with TRBJ2-5; D may correspond to TRBD1 or TRBD2 (5 bases each). From germline, CDR1 is MNHNS and CDR2 SASEGT. This CDR3 region has 14 residues. Trimming took 10 bases from V and 1 from J, leaving 16 bases between them. CDR3 bases: TGTGCCAACCTCCCGGGACCCCGCCAAGAGACCCAGTACTTC. Translation: CANLPGPRQETQYF.

The V and J genes are TRBV6-5 and TRBJ1-2, with TRBD1 as a possible D gene (6 bases). The germline V gene encodes CDR1 MNHEY and CDR2 SVGAGI. Trimming stripped 2 bases from V and 6 bases from J, with 10 bases between. This CDR3 contains 13 residues. As DNA, the CDR3 is TGTGCCAGCAGTTACGACAGGAACGATGGCTACACCTTC. This sequence encodes CASSYDRNDGYTF.

This clone has only a few counts. The chain employs TRBV29-1 and TRBJ2-3, with D unclear. Germline V gives CDR1 SQVTM, CDR2 ANQGSEA. The CDR3 is made up of 11 amino acids. Trimming shortened V by 7 bases and J by 6 bases, and 11 bases separated the two germline ends. CDR3 sequence: CSEIIVDTQYF. In DNA, the CDR3 is TGCAGCGAGATTATCGTGGATACGCAGTATTTT.

The chain is built from TRBV29-1 and TRBJ1-1; D unclear. V was cut by 1 base and J by 10 bases, with 7 bases left in between. The CDR3 covers 10 residues. Per germline, CDR1 SQVTM and CDR2 ANQGSEA. CDR3 amino acids: CSVEGRGAFF. Written as DNA, the CDR3 is TGCAGCGTTGAAGGCAGAGGAGCTTTCTTT.

This clone was recorded once. The chain recombines TRBV6-4 with TRBJ2-1, with 13 bases lining up with TRBD2. Germline lookup yields CDR1 MRHNA and CDR2 SNTAGT. V dropped 6 bases and J dropped 4; count of bases not matched to a gene: 3. The CDR3 has 15 residues. This CDR3 reads CASSWTSGGYNEQFF. CDR3 bases: TGTGCCAGCAGCTGGACTAGCGGGGGTTACAATGAGCAGTTCTTC.

The rearrangement joins TRBV7-9 to TRBJ1-5; D gene uncertain. The CDR3 sequence is 12 residues long. The germline CDR1 and CDR2 sequences are SEHNR and FQNEAQ (reference sequence). The V end was cut by 8 bases, the J end by 6 bases, with 11 bases between. In DNA form, the CDR3 reads TGTGCCAGCGGCACAGAATTTCAGCCCCAGCATTTT. It specifies CASGTEFQPQHF.

This sequence joins TRBV10-3 and TRBJ2-5; D possibly corresponds to TRBD2 (5 bases). The J call may not be correct, given that the DNA end is closer to TRBJ2-7. The CDR3 contains 12 residues. From germline, CDR1 is ENHRY and CDR2 SYGVKD. DNA of the CDR3: TGTGCCATCAGAGCGGAGGACTTCGAGCAGTACTTC. This translates into CAIRAEDFEQYF.

This clone was observed a few times. This chain joins TRBV5-1 and TRBJ1-1, with unresolved D. Germline assignment: CDR1 SGHRS and CDR2 YFSETQ. CDR3 length: 13 residues. V shed 5 bases and J shed 0 bases, with 8 bases lying between them. The CDR3 coding sequence is TGCGCCAGCAGGGCTGCTCTGAACACTGAAGCTTTCTTT. Translated, it gives CASRAALNTEAFF.

The chain carries TRBV7-9 and TRBJ2-5; 9 positions agree with TRBD2. There are 13 residues in the CDR3. The J segment lost 4 bases and the V segment lost 4 bases, leaving 1 base of the junction unmatched. Looked up from germline, CDR1 is SEHNR and CDR2 is FQNEAQ (reference sequence). CDR3 in amino acids: CASSSGLAETQYF. Here the CDR3 DNA reads TGTGCCAGCAGCTCGGGACTAGCAGAGACCCAGTACTTC.

This clone was picked up a small number of times. The chain joins TRBV21-1 to TRBJ2-7; no DNA check was done on the table's D call, TRBD1. TRBV21-1 is labeled a pseudogene. The CDR3 loop spans 16 amino acids. CDR3 amino acids: CASSNRSGQGTYEQYF. The DNA for the CDR3 is TGTGCCAGCAGCAATAGGTCGGGACAGGGAACCTACGAGCAGTACTTC.

This clone was counted a few times. The V call is TRBV19, the J call TRBJ2-4; TRBD1 matches at 7 bases. This CDR3 comprises 15 residues. Losses at the gene ends were 7 bases for V and 5 bases for J; bases not matched to a gene: 11. The germline gives CDR1 LNHDA, CDR2 SQIVND (reference sequence). The CDR3 loop reads CASKRSWQGENIQYF. As DNA, the CDR3 is TGTGCCAGTAAGAGGAGTTGGCAGGGGGAAAACATTCAGTACTTC.

The chain couples TRBV20-1 to TRBJ2-1, with a weak D call TRBD2 (5 bases). V was trimmed by 7 bases and J by 2 bases, leaving 6 bases between them. The CDR3 extends over 11 amino acids. CDR1 DFQATT and CDR2 SNEGSKA come from the germline V gene (reference sequence). The chain's CDR3 is CSGGPYNEQFF. DNA of the CDR3: TGCAGTGGCGGGCCCTACAATGAGCAGTTCTTC.

This chain connects TRBV6-1 to TRBJ1-1; D is unresolved. Trimming stripped 3 bases from V and 1 base from J, with 6 bases between. The CDR3 loop spans 13 amino acids. Looked up from germline, CDR1 is MNHNS and CDR2 is SASEGT. CDR3 sequence (DNA): TGTGCCAGCAGTGAGAGAGAGAACACTGAAGCTTTCTTT. Amino acid sequence: CASSERENTEAFF.

The rearrangement joins TRBV29-1 to TRBJ1-1, with D possibly being TRBD1 (6 bases). Germline lookup yields CDR1 SQVTM and CDR2 ANQGSEA. V shed 6 bases and J shed 1 base, with 12 bases lying between them. The CDR3 loop spans 13 amino acids. CDR3 sequence: CSVMTGGNTEAFF. CDR3 nucleotides: TGCAGCGTGATGACAGGTGGGAACACTGAAGCTTTCTTT.

This chain joins TRBV14 and TRBJ2-1; 7 positions match TRBD2. The CDR3 extends over 15 amino acids. V was pared by 2 bases and J by 2 bases, with 3 bases of the junction left unmatched. Germline CDR1 is SGHDN and CDR2 is FVKESK. This CDR3 reads CASSQHAGAYNEQFF. The CDR3 DNA reads as TGTGCCAGCAGCCAACATGCGGGGGCCTACAATGAGCAGTTCTTC.

This clone was seen a single time. V is TRBV29-1 and J is TRBJ2-5; no clear D. The CDR3 extends over 10 amino acids. Germline V gene lookup returns CDR1 SQVTM and CDR2 ANQGSEA. The CDR3 region is CSGMTETQYF. CDR3 bases: TGCAGTGGGATGACGGAGACCCAGTACTTC.

The gene calls are TRBV5-1 and TRBJ2-7, with 8 bases matching TRBD1. The CDR3 is 14 amino acids. Per germline, CDR1 SGHRS and CDR2 YFSETQ. After removal of 2 bases from V and 3 bases from J, the junction contained 4 bases not matched to a gene. The CDR3 loop is CASSLGQGIYEQYF. CDR3 DNA sequence: TGCGCCAGCAGCTTAGGACAGGGTATCTACGAGCAGTACTTC.

The chain carries TRBV10-2 and TRBJ1-2; D call uncertain. Trimming stripped 0 bases from V and 2 bases from J, with 13 bases between. Looked up from germline, CDR1 is WSHSY and CDR2 is SAAADI. The CDR3 loop spans 16 amino acids. CDR3 coding DNA: TGCGCCAGCAGTGAGTCTGGGAGCCTAGGGAACTATGGCTACACCTTC. Amino acid sequence: CASSESGSLGNYGYTF.

The chain links TRBV4-3 to TRBJ2-4; possibly TRBD1 for D (5 bases). CDR3 length: 17 amino acids. Per the germline V gene, CDR1 is LGHNA and CDR2 is YSLEER. Trimming removed 0 bases from V and 7 bases from J, with 19 bases in between. This chain's CDR3 is CASSQDRSGQGGNIQYF. The CDR3 DNA is TGCGCCAGCAGCCAAGATCGGTCGGGTCAGGGTGGCAACATTCAGTACTTC.

Worth noting for this clone: Other DNA sequences in this specimen translate into the identical CDR3. The CDR3 is CAWSVQGNSPLHF. The CDR3 coding sequence is TGTGCCTGGAGTGTACAGGGTAATTCACCCCTCCACTTT. The chain carries TRBV30 and TRBJ1-6; D is perhaps TRBD1 (6 bases). Germline values: CDR1 GTSNPN, CDR2 SVGIG (reference sequence). Trimming stripped 0 bases from V and 6 bases from J, with 6 bases between. The CDR3 sequence is 13 residues long.

This clone was detected a few times. This chain joins TRBV7-9 and TRBJ2-3; no reliable D call. V was shortened by 8 bases and J by 6 bases, with 18 bases between the two germline ends. Germline assignment: CDR1 SEHNR and CDR2 FQNEAQ (reference sequence). The CDR3 extends over 14 amino acids. This CDR3 reads CASGQLYQPDTQYF. The CDR3 DNA follows: TGTGCCAGCGGCCAACTATACCAACCGGATACGCAGTATTTT.